Shown below are 15 T cell receptor beta chains from a single sample sequenced in a study of T cells in Graves' hyperthyroidism and ophthalmopathy (dated by TCRdb to between 2019 and 2020). Libraries came from multiplex PCR. Sequenced using an Illumina HiSeq 2000. Amplification of TCR beta CDR3 regions was carried out from RNA transcripts. The TCR CDR3 was subjected to a first round of RT-PCR using the HTBI primer set and the Qiagen OneStep RT-PCR kit. The public reads were run again by TCRdb, first through fastp at Q25 and then through MiXCR, and only productive beta chains were kept. One record per CDR3 amino acid sequence lists the most common genes and DNA. The sample records about 500,000 distinct CDR3 sequences, roughly 15% of which are singletons. The ten largest clones add up to roughly a sixth of the sample. Specimen: blood. The source of these receptors is a woman aged 18-29 years with Graves' ophthalmopathy.

A few counts support this clonotype. The chain has TRBV30 and TRBJ1-6; D not resolved. Per the germline V gene, CDR1 is GTSNPN and CDR2 is SVGIG (reference sequence). CDR3 length: 16 amino acids. V lost 1 base and J 7 bases, leaving 17 bases between the germline ends. The CDR3 DNA reads TGTGCCTGGAGTGATAAGGAAGGAATTCGGAATTCACCCCTCCACTTT. Residues: CAWSDKEGIRNSPLHF.

The rearrangement links TRBV3-1 to TRBJ2-1; D is uncertain. With 0 bases removed from V and 0 bases from J, the gap between germline ends came to 6 bases. There are 15 residues in the CDR3. Germline assignment: CDR1 LGHDT and CDR2 YNNKEL (reference sequence). The CDR3 region has the DNA TGTGCCAGCAGCCAAGAGGCGAGCTCCTACAATGAGCAGTTCTTC. It specifies CASSQEASSYNEQFF.

The sample holds a few counts of this clonotype. The chain uses TRBV7-9 and TRBJ2-1; TRBD2 aligns across 10 bases. There are 16 residues in the CDR3. The V gene's germline CDR1 is SEHNR and CDR2 FQNEAQ (reference sequence). V shed 2 bases and J 3 bases; nucleotides not matched to a gene: 4. The CDR3 region has the DNA TGTGCCAGCAGCTTATCTAGCGGGGGTTTCTACAATGAGCAGTTCTTC. Protein product: CASSLSSGGFYNEQFF.

This clonotype was seen many times. This chain joins TRBV28 and TRBJ2-7; D is perhaps TRBD1 or TRBD2 (6 bases each). V lost 4 bases to trimming and J lost 2 bases, with 12 bases between them. The CDR3 is 14 amino acids. The germline gives CDR1 MDHEN, CDR2 SYDVKM. The CDR3 DNA follows: TGTGCCAGCAGTTCGACAAGGGGGGCCTACGAGCAGTACTTC. Encoded protein: CASSSTRGAYEQYF.

This clonotype was observed a few times. The gene calls are TRBV29-1 and TRBJ2-3; the D gene is possibly TRBD1 (5 bases). Germline lookup yields CDR1 SQVTM and CDR2 ANQGSEA. V dropped 5 bases and J dropped 4 bases, with 10 bases sitting between them. This CDR3 has 12 amino acids. CDR3 region: CSVLRGADTQYF. The CDR3 nucleotides are TGCAGCGTTCTTAGGGGCGCAGATACGCAGTATTTT.

Notes on this clonotype: A much bigger clone sits one base away, suggesting this may be a read error. The chain carries TRBV13 and TRBJ1-2; TRBD1 is a possible D gene (5 bases). Per the germline V gene, CDR1 is PRHDT and CDR2 is FYEKMQ (reference sequence). This CDR3 region has 15 residues. In DNA form, the CDR3 reads TGTGTCAGCAGCTTTTCCCCCGGGACTCCCAATGGCTACACCTTC. This encodes CVSSFSPGTPNGYTF. The full variable domain, completed using reference TRBV13 and TRBJ1-2, is AAGVIQSPRHLIKEKRETATLKCYPIPRHDTVYWYQQGPGQDPQFLISFYEKMQSDKGSIPDRFSAQQFSDYHSELNMSSLELGDSALYFCVSSFSPGTPNGYTFGSGTRLTVV.

This chain uses TRBV29-1 with TRBJ1-1; D might be TRBD1 (5 bases). Trimming shortened V by 7 bases and J by 0 bases, and 12 bases separated the two germline ends. The CDR3 totals 13 residues. Germline assignment: CDR1 SQVTM and CDR2 ANQGSEA. The CDR3 DNA reads as TGCAGCGCTTTCGGGGCCATGAACACTGAAGCTTTCTTT. Its protein is CSAFGAMNTEAFF.

This clonotype showed up just a few times. The chain joins TRBV20-1 to TRBJ1-6; TRBD1 matches 10 bases. Looked up from germline, CDR1 is DFQATT and CDR2 is SNEGSKA (reference sequence). The CDR3 length is 14 residues. V dropped 1 base and J dropped 8; count of bases not matched to a gene: 2. The CDR3 region is CSARVGQGDSPLHF. The CDR3 DNA sequence: TGCAGTGCTAGAGTAGGACAGGGGGATTCACCCCTCCACTTT.

The chain employs TRBV30 and TRBJ2-6; D call uncertain. V lost 1 base and J 0 bases, leaving 10 bases between the germline ends. CDR1 and CDR2 from the germline V gene are GTSNPN and SVGIG (reference sequence). CDR3 length: 16 residues. The CDR3 is CAWSEAPGSGANVLTF. The CDR3 nucleotides read TGTGCCTGGAGTGAGGCCCCCGGCTCTGGGGCCAACGTCCTGACTTTC.

This chain uses TRBV2 with TRBJ1-4; no reliable D call. Germline lookup yields CDR1 SNHLY and CDR2 FYNNEI. V was pared by 8 bases and J by 4 bases, with 11 bases between. The CDR3 extends over 13 amino acids. Here the CDR3 reads CASLGPSNEKLFF. CDR3 in DNA: TGTGCCAGCCTTGGACCGAGTAATGAAAAACTGTTTTTT.

The chain uses TRBV12-3 or TRBV12-4 and TRBJ2-5; possibly TRBD2 for D (6 bases). Trimming left V 7 bases short and J 1 base short, with 19 bases between. The CDR3 has 16 amino acids. DNA of the CDR3: TGTGCCAGCACCAAAGAAAAGCGGGCGGCCCAAGAGACCCAGTACTTC. Translating it yields CASTKEKRAAQETQYF.

V is TRBV19 and J is TRBJ2-7; D uncertain. The CDR3 extends over 13 amino acids. Per germline, CDR1 LNHDA and CDR2 SQIVND (reference sequence). Trimming cost V 10 bases and J 2 bases, with 15 bases left between them. The CDR3 bases are TGTGCCACCAAAGGGCAGGCTACCTACGAGCAGTACTTC. Its translation: CATKGQATYEQYF.

The sample holds many counts of this clonotype. This chain joins TRBV14 and TRBJ2-1; 13 bases map to TRBD2. This CDR3 has 17 amino acids. The V gene's germline CDR1 is SGHDN and CDR2 FVKESK. With 1 base clipped from V and 9 bases from J, the junction kept 9 bases outside the gene matches. CDR3 DNA: TGTGCCAGCAGCCAAGCAGCAAGGACTAGCGGGAGAGGTGAGCAGTTCTTC. Protein sequence: CASSQAARTSGRGEQFF. Full variable domain (remainder filled in from reference TRBV14 and TRBJ2-1): EAGVTQFPSHSVIEKGQTVTLRCDPISGHDNLYWYRRVMGKEIKFLLHFVKESKQDESGMPNNRFLAERTGGTYSTLKVQPAELEDSGVYFCASSQAARTSGRGEQFFGPGTRLTVL.

This clonotype was detected ten times or more. The genes are TRBV28 and TRBJ1-6; perhaps TRBD1 as D (6 bases). The CDR3 is 14 residues long. V gave up 4 bases and J gave up 9 bases, with 13 bases separating them. Germline V gene sequence: CDR1 MDHEN, CDR2 SYDVKM. The CDR3 DNA is TGTGCCAGCAGTTGGGGGGGGCTTGTTTCACCCCTCCACTTT. Its protein product is CASSWGGLVSPLHF.

This clonotype was counted ten times or more. The chain has TRBV28 and TRBJ2-7; 12 nucleotides line up with TRBD2. The V gene end was trimmed by 6 bases and the J gene end by 1 base; junction bases not matched to a gene: 10. Germline V gene sequence: CDR1 MDHEN, CDR2 SYDVKM. This CDR3 spans 17 amino acids. The CDR3 region is CASRPGLAGFLSYEQYF. For the CDR3, the DNA is TGTGCCAGCAGACCAGGACTAGCGGGATTCCTTTCCTACGAGCAGTACTTC.